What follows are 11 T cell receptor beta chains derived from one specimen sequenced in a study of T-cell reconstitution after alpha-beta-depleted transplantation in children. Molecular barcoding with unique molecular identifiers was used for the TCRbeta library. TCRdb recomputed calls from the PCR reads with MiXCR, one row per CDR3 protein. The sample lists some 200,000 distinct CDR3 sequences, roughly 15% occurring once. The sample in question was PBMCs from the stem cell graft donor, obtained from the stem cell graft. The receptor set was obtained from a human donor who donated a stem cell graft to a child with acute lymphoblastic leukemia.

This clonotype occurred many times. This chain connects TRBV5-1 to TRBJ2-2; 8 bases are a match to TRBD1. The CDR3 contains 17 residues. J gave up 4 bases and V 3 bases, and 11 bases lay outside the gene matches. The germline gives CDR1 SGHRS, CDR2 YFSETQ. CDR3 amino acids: CASSSSRGRLSTGELFF. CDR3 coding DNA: TGCGCCAGCAGCTCTAGCAGGGGGCGGCTGAGCACCGGGGAGCTGTTTTTT.

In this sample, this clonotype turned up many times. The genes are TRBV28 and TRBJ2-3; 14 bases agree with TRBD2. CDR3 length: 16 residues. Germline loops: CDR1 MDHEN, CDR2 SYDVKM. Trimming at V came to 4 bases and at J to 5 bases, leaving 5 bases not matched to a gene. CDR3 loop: CASSSPGLAGVDTQYF. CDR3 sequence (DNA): TGTGCCAGCAGTTCGCCGGGACTAGCGGGAGTAGATACGCAGTATTTT.

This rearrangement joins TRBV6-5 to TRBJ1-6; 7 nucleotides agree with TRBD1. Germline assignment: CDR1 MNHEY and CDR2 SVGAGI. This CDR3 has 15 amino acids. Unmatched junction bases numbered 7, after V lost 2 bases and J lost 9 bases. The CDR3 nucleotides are TGTGCCAGCAGTTACGCTGGACAGGTAGTTTCACCCCTCCACTTT. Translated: CASSYAGQVVSPLHF.

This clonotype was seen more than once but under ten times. CDR3 sequence reads: CASSLTDEQYF. The CDR3 region has the DNA TGTGCCAGCAGCTTAACAGACGAGCAGTACTTC. The genes are TRBV11-2 and TRBJ2-7; D is unresolved. V lost 2 bases to trimming and J lost 5 bases, with 4 bases between them. The CDR3 runs 11 residues. Germline assignment: CDR1 SGHAT and CDR2 FQNNGV.

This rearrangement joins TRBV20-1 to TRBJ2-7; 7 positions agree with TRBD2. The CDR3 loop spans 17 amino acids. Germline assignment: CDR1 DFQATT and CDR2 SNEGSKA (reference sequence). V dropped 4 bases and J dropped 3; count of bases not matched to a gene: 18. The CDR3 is CSATTTGLAEEGYEQYF. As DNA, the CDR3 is TGCAGTGCTACAACAACGGGGCTAGCGGAGGAGGGCTACGAGCAGTACTTC.

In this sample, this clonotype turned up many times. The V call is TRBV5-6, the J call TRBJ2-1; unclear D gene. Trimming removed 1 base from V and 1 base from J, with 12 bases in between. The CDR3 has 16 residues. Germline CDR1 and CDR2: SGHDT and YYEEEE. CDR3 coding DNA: TGTGCCAGCAGCTTGCGGCAGCAAACTTCCTACAATGAGCAGTTCTTC. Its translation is CASSLRQQTSYNEQFF.

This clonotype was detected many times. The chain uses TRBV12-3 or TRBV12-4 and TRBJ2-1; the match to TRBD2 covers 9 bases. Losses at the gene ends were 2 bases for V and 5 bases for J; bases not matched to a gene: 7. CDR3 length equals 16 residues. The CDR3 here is CASSLPSGNPHNEQFF. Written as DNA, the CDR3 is TGTGCCAGCAGTTTACCTAGCGGGAACCCCCACAATGAGCAGTTCTTC.

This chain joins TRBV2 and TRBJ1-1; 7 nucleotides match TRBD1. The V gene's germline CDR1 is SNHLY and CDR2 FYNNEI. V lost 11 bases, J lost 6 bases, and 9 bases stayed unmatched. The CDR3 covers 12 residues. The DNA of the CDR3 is TGTGCCGCGTCGACAGGGTTCTCTGAAGCTTTCTTT. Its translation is CAASTGFSEAFF.

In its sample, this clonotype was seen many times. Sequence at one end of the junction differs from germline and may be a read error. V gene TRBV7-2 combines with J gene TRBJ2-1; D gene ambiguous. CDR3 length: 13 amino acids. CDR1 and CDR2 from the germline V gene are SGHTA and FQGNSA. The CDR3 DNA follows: TGTGCCAGCAACTTACCGGCTTCCAATGAGCAGTTCTTC. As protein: CASNLPASNEQFF.

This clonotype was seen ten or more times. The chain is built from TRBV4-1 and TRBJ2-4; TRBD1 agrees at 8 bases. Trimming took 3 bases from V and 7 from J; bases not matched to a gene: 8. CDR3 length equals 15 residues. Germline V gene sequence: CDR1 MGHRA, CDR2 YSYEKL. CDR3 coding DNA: TGCGCCAGCAGCCAGGAACGGACAGGGCGTAACATTCAGTACTTC. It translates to CASSQERTGRNIQYF.

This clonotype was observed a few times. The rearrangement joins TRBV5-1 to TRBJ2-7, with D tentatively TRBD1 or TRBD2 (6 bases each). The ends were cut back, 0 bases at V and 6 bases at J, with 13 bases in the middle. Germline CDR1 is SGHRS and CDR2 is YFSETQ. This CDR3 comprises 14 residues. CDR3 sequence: CASSLVVGGPEQYF. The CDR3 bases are TGCGCCAGCAGCTTGGTGGTCGGGGGCCCCGAGCAGTACTTC.